This record concerns one T cell receptor beta chain sequence. V lost 3 bases to trimming and J lost 5 bases; unmatched junction nucleotides: 6. CDR1 MGHRA and CDR2 YSYEKL come from the germline V gene. The CDR3 runs to 16 residues. In the original analysis: The authors estimated nucleated cell counts from reference gene primer amplification. Profiling relied on immunoSEQ multiplex PCR, and the TCRdb table lists in-frame clones only, not all of them. V and J calls plus clone size are reproduced from that table; the DNA served to infer D and trimming. Of 150,000 to 200,000 clones in the sample, roughly 90% were seen once. The data derive from a study of blood T cell repertoires in COVID-19. Self-reported history from a screening survey and questionnaire set each donor's cohort. Symptom resolution, clearance, or two negative PCRs marked the recovered donors of Cohort 3.

The genes are TRBV4-1 and TRBJ2-2, with 10 bases matching TRBD2. What was sequenced was PBMCs or T cells enriched from blood (not recorded which). The TCR originated in a woman in her late teens or twenties who had recovered from COVID-19. The CDR3 here is CASSHRAGGPTGELFF. The CDR3 nucleotides are TGCGCCAGCAGCCACCGAGCGGGAGGGCCTACCGGGGAGCTGTTTTTT.